These 32 T cell receptor beta chains were all obtained from the same sample, sequenced in a study of beta chain features in type 1 diabetes. Their recognized antigens are unknown. Study outcomes and limitations: TCRB CDR3s from Type 1 diabetes patients were moderately but significantly shorter in all four CD4+ subsets.

cDNA synthesis used the whole RNA isolate, giving expressed TCRB sequences. Libraries were prepared by immunoSEQ multiplex PCR; TCRdb keeps only in-frame clonotypes and omits some of them. The top ten hold approximately 0.081% of the sample, which has around 240,000 clones, around 15% seen once. Material for sequencing was naive CD4+ T cells from blood. All receptors derive from a man aged 25-40 years with type 1 diabetes.

The rearrangement uses TRBV7-9 and TRBJ2-5, with a tentative D call TRBD1 (6 bases). CDR1 is SEHNR and CDR2 is FQNEAQ in the germline V gene (reference sequence). The CDR3 totals 14 residues. V lost 5 bases, J lost 5 bases, and 15 bases lay in between. The CDR3 region is CASSRAGAGETQYF. The CDR3 DNA is TGTGCCAGCAGCCGGGCAGGGGCCGGGGAGACCCAGTACTTC.

The genes are TRBV6-5 and TRBJ1-2; D is unresolved. Trimming stripped 2 bases from V and 8 bases from J, with 12 bases between. CDR3 size: 13 residues. Germline CDR1 MNHEY, CDR2 SVGAGI. CDR3 nucleotide sequence: TGTGCCAGCAGTTACCGACGGAGCGGGGGCTACACCTTC. It specifies CASSYRRSGGYTF.

The chain employs TRBV5-1 and TRBJ2-5; D may be TRBD1 (6 bases). Trimming took 2 bases from V and 5 from J, leaving 13 bases between them. The CDR3 sequence is 14 residues long. Germline V gene data show CDR1 as SGHRS and CDR2 as YFSETQ. The CDR3 coding sequence is TGCGCCAGCAGCTTCGGGACAAAAGAGGAGACCCAGTACTTC. Translating gives CASSFGTKEETQYF.

J is TRBJ2-5 and V is TRBV18; no clear D gene. This CDR3 spans 12 amino acids. V lost 3 bases, J lost 5 bases, and 7 bases lay in between. Germline V gene lookup returns CDR1 KGHSH and CDR2 LQKENI. The chain's CDR3 is CASSPRAETQYF. For the CDR3, the DNA is TGTGCCAGCTCACCGAGAGCGGAGACCCAGTACTTC. Together with reference TRBV18 and TRBJ2-5, the CDR3 gives the full variable domain: NAGVMQNPRHLVRRRGQEARLRCSPMKGHSHVYWYRQLPEEGLKFMVYLQKENIIDESGMPKERFSAEFPKEGPSILRIQQVVRGDSAAYFCASSPRAETQYFGPGTRLLVL.

This clone was picked up a small number of times. This chain connects TRBV7-2 to TRBJ2-1; possible D gene TRBD2, 6 bases. This CDR3 is built from 13 residues. The germline gives CDR1 SGHTA, CDR2 FQGNSA. V was shortened by 4 bases and J by 9 bases, with 13 bases between the two germline ends. Here the CDR3 reads CASSSHIAVEQFF. CDR3 nucleotides: TGTGCCAGCAGCTCACACATAGCGGTTGAGCAGTTCTTC.

V and J are TRBV7-2 and TRBJ1-4; 8 bases fit TRBD1. The CDR3 runs 14 residues. The ends lost 4 bases at V and 7 bases at J; junction bases unmatched: 5. Germline CDR1 is SGHTA and CDR2 is FQGNSA. CDR3 in amino acids: CASSSGQGSEKLFF. DNA for the CDR3: TGTGCCAGCAGCTCAGGACAGGGAAGTGAAAAACTGTTTTTT. Combining the CDR3 with reference TRBV7-2 and TRBJ1-4 gives the whole variable domain GAGVSQSPSNKVTEKGKDVELRCDPISGHTALYWYRQSLGQGLEFLIYFQGNSAPDKSGLPSDRFSAERTGGSVSTLTIQRTQQEDSAVYLCASSSGQGSEKLFFGSGTQLSVL.

This chain links TRBV4-2 with TRBJ1-4; D not certain. The CDR3 runs 14 residues. The V and J ends lost 1 base and 7 bases respectively, with 10 bases between them. Germline values: CDR1 LGHNA, CDR2 YNFKEQ. In nucleotides, the CDR3 is TGTGCCAGCAGCCAAGGGATCCAGGCTGAAAAACTGTTTTTT. Translating it yields CASSQGIQAEKLFF.

This clone was seen a handful of times. Other DNA sequences in this sample translate to the same CDR3. This chain uses TRBV30 with TRBJ1-5; the D gene is possibly TRBD1 (6 bases). There are 13 residues in the CDR3. The V and J ends lost 0 bases and 4 bases respectively, with 7 bases between them. Germline V gene lookup returns CDR1 GTSNPN and CDR2 SVGIG (reference sequence). The CDR3 loop reads CAWSVTGNQPQHF. CDR3 nucleotides: TGTGCCTGGAGTGTTACAGGGAATCAGCCCCAGCATTTT.

The chain couples TRBV28 to TRBJ2-1, with D perhaps matching TRBD2 (5 bases). This CDR3 region has 14 residues. The V end lost 6 bases, the J end lost 9 bases, and 18 bases lay between the germline ends. Germline V gives CDR1 MDHEN, CDR2 SYDVKM. The CDR3 DNA sequence: TGTGCCAGCAGCGCGGCGGCCCGGGAAGGTGAGCAGTTCTTC. It encodes CASSAAAREGEQFF.

There are a few counts of this clone. The genes are TRBV10-3 and TRBJ2-6; D uncertain. Germline values: CDR1 ENHRY, CDR2 SYGVKD. Trimming removed 8 bases from V and 0 bases from J, with 2 bases in between. There are 12 residues in the CDR3. The CDR3 bases are TGTGCCATCCACTCTGGGGCCAACGTCCTGACTTTC. It specifies CAIHSGANVLTF.

The chain couples TRBV28 to TRBJ2-7, with 8 positions matching TRBD1. The J segment lost 7 bases and the V segment lost 3 bases, leaving 8 bases of the junction unmatched. The CDR3 sequence is 14 residues long. Germline CDR1 MDHEN, CDR2 SYDVKM. Here the CDR3 DNA reads TGTGCCAGCAGTTTTCCCGGACAGGGAGGAGAGCAGTACTTC. Amino acids: CASSFPGQGGEQYF.

V is TRBV7-6 and J is TRBJ2-1; D may be TRBD2 (5 bases). The CDR3 is 17 amino acids. The V gene's germline CDR1 is SGHVS and CDR2 FNYEAQ. The ends were cut back, 2 bases at V and 1 base at J, with 15 bases in the middle. The CDR3 loop is CASSLTLLAASYNEQFF. DNA of the CDR3: TGTGCCAGCAGCTTAACCCTTCTAGCAGCTTCCTACAATGAGCAGTTCTTC.

This chain joins TRBV28 and TRBJ2-4; 7 nucleotides line up with TRBD1. Germline V gene lookup returns CDR1 MDHEN and CDR2 SYDVKM. The CDR3 extends over 15 amino acids. V gave up 4 bases and J gave up 4 bases; unmatched junction bases: 7. CDR3 sequence: CASSSAGTAKNIQYF. The CDR3 bases are TGTGCCAGCAGTTCAGCCGGGACAGCGAAAAACATTCAGTACTTC.

The chain couples TRBV27 to TRBJ2-7; D is possibly TRBD2 (6 bases). The length of the CDR3 is 16 residues. Deletions cut 5 bases from V and 3 bases from J, with 20 bases between. CDR1 and CDR2 from the germline V gene are MNHEY and SMNVEV (reference sequence). CDR3 nucleotides: TGTGCCAGCAGTCCGTGGTTGGGCGGGACGTACTACGAGCAGTACTTC. Its translation: CASSPWLGGTYYEQYF.

This rearrangement joins TRBV19 to TRBJ2-2, with D unclear. CDR3 length equals 15 residues. The germline CDR1 and CDR2 sequences are LNHDA and SQIVND (reference sequence). Trimming removed 1 base from V and 4 bases from J, with 10 bases in between. The CDR3 DNA is TGTGCCAGTAGTATAGCAGCGAGGCCCACCGGGGAGCTGTTTTTT. The encoded protein is CASSIAARPTGELFF.

The V call is TRBV28, the J call TRBJ1-1; unclear D gene. Trimming took 3 bases from V and 2 from J, leaving 10 bases between them. Germline CDR1 is MDHEN and CDR2 is SYDVKM. The CDR3 spans 14 residues. CDR3: CASSFTASNTEAFF. The CDR3 region has the DNA TGTGCCAGCAGTTTTACAGCTAGTAACACTGAAGCTTTCTTT.

The CDR3 coding sequence is TGTGCCAGCAGCCCACTTCGGGACAGCAGCCAAGAGACCCAGTACTTC. This sequence encodes CASSPLRDSSQETQYF. The chain is built from TRBV5-4 and TRBJ2-5, with 7 bases fitting TRBD1. CDR1 is SGHNT and CDR2 is YYREEE in the germline V gene (reference sequence). With V trimmed by 4 bases and J by 1 base, 10 bases remained unmatched. The CDR3 contains 16 residues.

This rearrangement joins TRBV29-1 to TRBJ1-2; 8 nucleotides align to TRBD1. Germline V gene lookup returns CDR1 SQVTM and CDR2 ANQGSEA. Trimming cost V 4 bases and J 6 bases; bases outside gene matches: 1. The CDR3 consists of 11 residues. CDR3 region: CSVGQGNGYTF. The CDR3 DNA reads as TGCAGCGTTGGACAGGGGAATGGCTACACCTTC.

This clone appeared a few times. Other DNA sequences in this sample translate to the same CDR3. J is TRBJ1-2 and V is TRBV20-1; D is ambiguous. The germline gives CDR1 DFQATT, CDR2 SNEGSKA (reference sequence). CDR3 length: 11 residues. V lost 3 bases to trimming and J lost 4 bases, with 6 bases between them. CDR3: CSASGSYGYTF. CDR3 nucleotide sequence: TGCAGTGCTAGTGGGTCCTATGGCTACACCTTC.

This clone occurred a few times. J is TRBJ2-5 and V is TRBV7-8, with 7 bases fitting TRBD1. This CDR3 spans 14 amino acids. CDR1 and CDR2 from the germline V gene are SGHVS and FQNEAQ. Trimming took 7 bases from V and 3 from J; bases not matched to a gene: 8. CDR3 in amino acids: CASTAWTGEETQYF. The CDR3 DNA sequence: TGTGCCAGCACCGCTTGGACAGGCGAAGAGACCCAGTACTTC. The full variable domain, completed using reference TRBV7-8 and TRBJ2-5, is GAGVSQSPRYKVAKRGQDVALRCDPISGHVSLFWYQQALGQGPEFLTYFQNEAQLDKSGLPSDRFFAERPEGSVSTLKIQRTQQEDSAVYLCASTAWTGEETQYFGPGTRLLVL.

V usage is TRBV30 and J usage is TRBJ1-2, with D maybe TRBD1 (5 bases). The V end lost 4 bases, the J end lost 2 bases, and 11 bases lay between the germline ends. CDR1 and CDR2 from the germline V gene are GTSNPN and SVGIG (reference sequence). The CDR3 is 13 residues long. Here the CDR3 DNA reads TGTGCCTGGAACAGGAACCTCAACTATGGCTACACCTTC. Translated: CAWNRNLNYGYTF. Supplemented by reference TRBV30 and TRBJ1-2, the full variable domain reads SQTIHQWPATLVQPVGSPLSLECTVEGTSNPNLYWYRQAAGRGLQLLFYSVGIGQISSEVPQNLSASRPQDRQFILSSKKLLLSDSGFYLCAWNRNLNYGYTFGSGTRLTVV.

The chain links TRBV7-2 to TRBJ2-1; the match to TRBD1 covers 12 bases. Germline-derived CDR1 and CDR2 are SGHTA and FQGNSA. The CDR3 loop spans 15 amino acids. J lost 6 bases, V lost 8 bases, and 8 bases had no gene match. Here the CDR3 DNA reads TGTGCCAGCCTATGGGACAGGGGGCCCCTCAATGAGCAGTTCTTC. Translating it yields CASLWDRGPLNEQFF. Drawing the rest from reference TRBV7-2 and TRBJ2-1, the complete variable domain is GAGVSQSPSNKVTEKGKDVELRCDPISGHTALYWYRQSLGQGLEFLIYFQGNSAPDKSGLPSDRFSAERTGGSVSTLTIQRTQQEDSAVYLCASLWDRGPLNEQFFGPGTRLTVL.

The chain recombines TRBV29-1 with TRBJ2-1; no definite D call. Germline CDR1 reads SQVTM; CDR2 reads ANQGSEA. The ends were cut back, 6 bases at V and 0 bases at J, with 15 bases in the middle. The CDR3 contains 15 residues. As DNA, the CDR3 is TGCAGCGTCGCCCTTGTCGGTAGCTCCTACAATGAGCAGTTCTTC. Its translation: CSVALVGSSYNEQFF.

The gene calls are TRBV7-2 and TRBJ1-1, with D hard to call. Trimming removed 1 base from V and 10 bases from J, with 4 bases in between. The germline gives CDR1 SGHTA, CDR2 FQGNSA. CDR3 length: 10 residues. CDR3 sequence (DNA): TGTGCCAGCAGCTTAGATCGAGCTTTCTTT. Encoded protein: CASSLDRAFF.

V gene TRBV7-9 combines with J gene TRBJ2-1, with TRBD1 matching over 11 bases. The germline V gene encodes CDR1 SEHNR and CDR2 FQNEAQ (reference sequence). The length of the CDR3 is 16 residues. J lost 3 bases, V lost 1 base, and 2 bases had no gene match. The CDR3 protein is CASSLGTGGVYNEQFF. The CDR3 region has the DNA TGTGCCAGCAGCTTAGGGACAGGGGGCGTCTACAATGAGCAGTTCTTC.

In its sample, this clone was seen a few times. CDR3 loop: CSVVDSGGETQYF. The DNA of the CDR3 is TGCAGCGTTGTCGACTCCGGGGGAGAGACCCAGTACTTC. The chain combines TRBV29-1 with TRBJ2-5; D perhaps matches TRBD2 (6 bases). There are 13 residues in the CDR3. Germline V gene lookup returns CDR1 SQVTM and CDR2 ANQGSEA. Trimming shortened V by 4 bases and J by 4 bases, and 13 bases separated the two germline ends.

The chain is built from TRBV27 and TRBJ2-7; no clear D. V lost 8 bases and J lost 5, with 7 bases in between. Germline CDR1 is MNHEY and CDR2 is SMNVEV (reference sequence). This CDR3 contains 10 residues. CDR3 region: CASGSNEQYF. CDR3 bases: TGTGCCAGCGGTTCGAACGAGCAGTACTTC.

The J gene is TRBJ2-3, the V gene TRBV18; 12 bases are shared with TRBD2. The CDR3 length is 15 residues. Trimming removed 2 bases from V and 6 bases from J; junction bases left unmatched: 3. The germline V gene encodes CDR1 KGHSH and CDR2 LQKENI. The CDR3 loop is CASSPRTSGKDTQYF. CDR3 sequence (DNA): TGTGCCAGCTCACCAAGGACTAGCGGGAAGGATACGCAGTATTTT.

This clone was seen more than once but under ten times. V usage is TRBV9 and J usage is TRBJ2-2; D is undetermined. Germline V lookup: CDR1 SGDLS, CDR2 YYNGEE. The CDR3 length is 14 residues. Trimming took 0 bases from V and 7 from J, leaving 10 bases between them. CDR3 residues: CASSVGRVSGELFF. CDR3 in DNA: TGTGCCAGCAGCGTAGGTAGGGTCAGCGGGGAGCTGTTTTTT. The whole variable domain, filled in from reference TRBV9 and TRBJ2-2, reads DSGVTQTPKHLITATGQRVTLRCSPRSGDLSVYWYQQSLDQGLQFLIQYYNGEERAKGNILERFSAQQFPDLHSELNLSSLELGDSALYFCASSVGRVSGELFFGEGSRLTVL.

A word on this clone: One end of the junction varies from germline; a read error may be responsible. V gene TRBV7-9 combines with J gene TRBJ2-1; perhaps TRBD1 as D (5 bases). CDR3 length: 14 residues. CDR1 and CDR2 (germline): SEHNR, FQNEAQ (reference sequence). The CDR3 spells CASNLAGNYNEQFF. In DNA, the CDR3 is TGTGCCAGCAACTTAGCAGGGAACTACAATGAGCAGTTCTTC.

The genes are TRBV30 and TRBJ1-5, with 8 bases matching TRBD1. The germline V gene encodes CDR1 GTSNPN and CDR2 SVGIG (reference sequence). The CDR3 is made up of 15 amino acids. J lost 4 bases, V lost 0 bases, and 5 bases had no gene match. The CDR3 DNA reads as TGTGCCTGGAGTGTCGGACAGGGCTGGAATCAGCCCCAGCATTTT. As protein: CAWSVGQGWNQPQHF.

The chain links TRBV9 to TRBJ2-5, with 10 bases matching TRBD2. CDR3 length: 16 amino acids. The germline CDR1 and CDR2 sequences are SGDLS and YYNGEE. V lost 0 bases, J lost 4 bases, and 6 bases stayed unmatched. CDR3 coding DNA: TGTGCCAGCAGCGTAGCTTCGCTAGCGGGAGTAGAGACCCAGTACTTC. Translating it yields CASSVASLAGVETQYF.